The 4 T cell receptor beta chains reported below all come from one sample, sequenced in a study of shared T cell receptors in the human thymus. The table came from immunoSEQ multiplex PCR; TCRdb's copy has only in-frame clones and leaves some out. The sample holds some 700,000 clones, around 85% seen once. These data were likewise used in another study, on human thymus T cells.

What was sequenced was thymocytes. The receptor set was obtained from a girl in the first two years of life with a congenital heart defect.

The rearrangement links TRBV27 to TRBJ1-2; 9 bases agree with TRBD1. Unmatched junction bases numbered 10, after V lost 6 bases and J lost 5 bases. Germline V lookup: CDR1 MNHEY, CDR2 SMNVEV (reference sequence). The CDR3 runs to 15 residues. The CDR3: CASSPLGQGSYGYTF. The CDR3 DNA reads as TGTGCCAGCAGCCCCCTGGGACAGGGATCATATGGCTACACCTTC.

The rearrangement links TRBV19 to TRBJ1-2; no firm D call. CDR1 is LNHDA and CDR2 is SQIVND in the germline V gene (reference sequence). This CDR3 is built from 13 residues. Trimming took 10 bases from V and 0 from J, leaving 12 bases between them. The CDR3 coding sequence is TGTGCCACCAGGACGGGAGCTAACTATGGCTACACCTTC. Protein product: CATRTGANYGYTF.

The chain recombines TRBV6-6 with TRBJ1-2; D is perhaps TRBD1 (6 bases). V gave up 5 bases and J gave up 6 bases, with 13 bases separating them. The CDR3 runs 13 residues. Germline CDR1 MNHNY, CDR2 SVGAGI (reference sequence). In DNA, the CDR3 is TGTGCCAGCAGTGGAAGGACAGCTAATGGCTACACCTTC. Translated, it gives CASSGRTANGYTF.

DNA of the CDR3: TGTGCCAGCAGCTTGCGGGGAGGGGGAACTGAAGCTTTCTTT. It encodes CASSLRGGGTEAFF. The chain combines TRBV5-6 with TRBJ1-1; TRBD1 might be the D (6 bases). Germline loops: CDR1 SGHDT, CDR2 YYEEEE. The CDR3 consists of 14 residues. Trimming cost V 1 base and J 5 bases, with 12 bases left between them.